Below are 25 T cell receptor beta chains sequenced from a single sample in a study of T cells expressing NK-cell markers. TCRdb reworked the 5' RACE reads into one entry per CDR3 protein, no DNA. The repertoire table contains around 100,000 distinct CDR3 sequences. What was sequenced was blood T cells: a sorted CD56 or NKG2C T cell subset, CD4+ or CD8+ T cells, or bulk PBMC T cells (not recorded which). These receptor sequences come from a woman between 18 and 70 years old in good health.

The rearrangement joins TRBV11-2 to TRBJ1-3; TCRdb reports TRBD1, a call that lacks DNA to check it against. Germline CDR1 SGHAT, CDR2 FQNNGV. The CDR3 length is 14 residues. CDR3: CASSGTASGNTIYF. The variable domain in full, completed from reference TRBV11-2 and TRBJ1-3, reads EAGVAQSPRYKIIEKRQSVAFWCNPISGHATLYWYQQILGQGPKLLIQFQNNGVVDDSQLPKDRFSAERLKGVDSTLKIQPAKLEDSAVYLCASSGTASGNTIYFGEGSWLTVV.

The chain links TRBV4-3 to TRBJ2-5; TCRdb returns TRBD1, unconfirmable since there is no DNA. The CDR3 spans 15 residues. Germline V CDR1 and CDR2: LGHNA, YSLEER. The CDR3 sequence: CASSPAGNSKETQYF.

The gene calls are TRBV19 and TRBJ2-1. This CDR3 spans 13 amino acids. Germline CDR1 and CDR2: LNHDA and SQIVND (reference sequence). The CDR3 region is CASSMAIAVEQFF.

The V and J genes are TRBV5-4 and TRBJ2-3. This CDR3 spans 12 amino acids. Germline CDR1 and CDR2: SGHNT and YYREEE (reference sequence). CDR3 sequence reads: CASSWISDTQYF.

The rearrangement uses TRBV13 and TRBJ2-3; the TRBD1 assignment by TCRdb is unverifiable without DNA. CDR1 PRHDT and CDR2 FYEKMQ come from the germline V gene (reference sequence). The CDR3 runs to 16 residues. The CDR3 spells CASSSPGQASTDTQYF.

This rearrangement joins TRBV6-1 to TRBJ2-1; the TCRdb D gene call, TRBD2, has no DNA to confirm it. CDR3 size: 14 residues. Germline CDR1 is MNHNS and CDR2 is SASEGT. CDR3: CATHGTSMANEQFF.

The chain carries TRBV10-3 and TRBJ2-3; TCRdb proposes TRBD1, but this gene call is untestable without DNA. The CDR3 has 16 amino acids. Looked up from germline, CDR1 is ENHRY and CDR2 is SYGVKD. The CDR3 here is CAISEEGQGVTDTQYF.

The CDR3 sequence: CATSASTGGAAGELFF. The chain employs TRBV24-1 and TRBJ2-2; there is no DNA to check the TCRdb D call of TRBD1. Germline values: CDR1 KGHDR, CDR2 SFDVKD. The CDR3 is 16 residues long.

The chain couples TRBV5-4 to TRBJ2-7; the TCRdb D gene call, TRBD2, has no DNA to confirm it. The CDR3 runs 13 residues. CDR1 and CDR2 (germline): SGHNT, YYREEE (reference sequence). CDR3 region: CASRPGLANEQYF.

The chain combines TRBV27 with TRBJ2-7. This CDR3 is 13 amino acids long. Germline V lookup: CDR1 MNHEY, CDR2 SMNVEV (reference sequence). CDR3 loop: CASSLTSAYEQYF.

V usage is TRBV5-1 and J usage is TRBJ2-1; the D call from TCRdb, TRBD1, cannot be confirmed without DNA. The CDR3 totals 16 residues. Per germline, CDR1 SGHRS and CDR2 YFSETQ. CDR3 amino acids: CASSIPGTGLANEQFF. Full variable domain (rest looked up from reference TRBV5-1 and TRBJ2-1): KAGVTQTPRYLIKTRGQQVTLSCSPISGHRSVSWYQQTPGQGLQFLFEYFSETQRNKGNFPGRFSGRQFSNSRSEMNVSTLELGDSALYLCASSIPGTGLANEQFFGPGTRLTVL.

The chain carries TRBV4-3 and TRBJ2-7; TCRdb outputs TRBD1, but without DNA this stays unchecked. This CDR3 contains 13 residues. Germline V gene sequence: CDR1 LGHNA, CDR2 YSLEER. CDR3 region: CASSRDNGYEQYF.

The chain combines TRBV2 with TRBJ1-2. Looked up from germline, CDR1 is SNHLY and CDR2 is FYNNEI. The CDR3 is made up of 15 amino acids. The CDR3 loop reads CASSEALQAGYGYTF. Based on the CDR3 plus reference TRBV2 and TRBJ1-2, the full variable domain is EPEVTQTPSHQVTQMGQEVILRCVPISNHLYFYWYRQILGQKVEFLVSFYNNEISEKSEIFDDQFSVERPDGSNFTLKIRSTKLEDSAMYFCASSEALQAGYGYTFGSGTRLTVV.

This rearrangement joins TRBV14 to TRBJ2-3; as DNA is missing, the TRBD1 call by TCRdb cannot be tested. The germline gives CDR1 SGHDN, CDR2 FVKESK. This CDR3 region has 16 residues. CDR3 protein: CASSPQFAGTTDTQYF.

The V call is TRBV12-3 or TRBV12-4, the J call TRBJ2-5; absent DNA, TCRdb's TRBD1 call cannot be checked. The CDR3 is made up of 14 amino acids. CDR3 protein: CASSPWTGVETQYF.

The J gene is TRBJ2-1, the V gene TRBV12-3 or TRBV12-4; the TRBD1 assignment by TCRdb is unverifiable without DNA. The CDR3 runs 13 residues. This CDR3 is CASSSPGQIRGFF.

The genes are TRBV20-1 and TRBJ2-6; TCRdb indicates TRBD2, and absent DNA this call remains unverified. From germline, CDR1 is DFQATT and CDR2 SNEGSKA (reference sequence). This CDR3 region has 17 residues. The CDR3 loop reads CSARAGRGYSGANVLTF.

This chain links TRBV4-3 with TRBJ2-1; TCRdb gives TRBD1 as the D gene, but with no DNA this cannot be confirmed. Germline V gives CDR1 LGHNA, CDR2 YSLEER. This CDR3 has 15 amino acids. CDR3 sequence reads: CASSQRTGTYNEQFF.

The J gene is TRBJ2-3, the V gene TRBV11-2. CDR1 and CDR2 from the germline V gene are SGHAT and FQNNGV. The length of the CDR3 is 16 residues. CDR3: CASRFGGATGTDTQYF.

The chain's CDR3 is CASSASGTSGYNEQFF. The rearrangement links TRBV25-1 to TRBJ2-1; the D call from TCRdb, TRBD2, cannot be confirmed without DNA. Per the germline V gene, CDR1 is MGHDK and CDR2 is SYGVNS. The CDR3 consists of 16 residues. The whole variable domain, filled in from reference TRBV25-1 and TRBJ2-1, reads EADIYQTPRYLVIGTGKKITLECSQTMGHDKMYWYQQDPGMELHLIHYSYGVNSTEKGDLSSESTVSRIRTEHFPLTLESARPSHTSQYLCASSASGTSGYNEQFFGPGTRLTVL.

The chain joins TRBV28 to TRBJ2-7. Germline V gene data show CDR1 as MDHEN and CDR2 as SYDVKM. CDR3 length equals 14 residues. The CDR3 sequence: CASSLSRGAYEQYF. The variable domain in full, completed from reference TRBV28 and TRBJ2-7, reads DVKVTQSSRYLVKRTGEKVFLECVQDMDHENMFWYRQDPGLGLRLIYFSYDVKMKEKGDIPEGYSVSREKKERFSLILESASTNQTSMYLCASSLSRGAYEQYFGPGTRLTVT.

This rearrangement joins TRBV20-1 to TRBJ1-3. The CDR3 covers 15 residues. Per germline, CDR1 DFQATT and CDR2 SNEGSKA (reference sequence). The CDR3 protein is CSASTNLGTGNTIYF.

The chain links TRBV27 to TRBJ2-1; TCRdb's D call of TRBD2 is untestable without DNA. Germline-derived CDR1 and CDR2 are MNHEY and SMNVEV (reference sequence). This CDR3 region has 12 residues. The CDR3 region is CASTASGYEQFF.

The V and J genes are TRBV20-1 and TRBJ1-1. This CDR3 has 15 residues. Per the germline V gene, CDR1 is DFQATT and CDR2 is SNEGSKA (reference sequence). The CDR3: CSARGGRADNTEAFF.

The chain has TRBV20-1 and TRBJ2-3; the TCRdb D gene call, TRBD2, has no DNA to confirm it. CDR1 and CDR2 from the germline V gene are DFQATT and SNEGSKA (reference sequence). CDR3 length equals 12 residues. The CDR3 loop is CSARERAGGLDF.